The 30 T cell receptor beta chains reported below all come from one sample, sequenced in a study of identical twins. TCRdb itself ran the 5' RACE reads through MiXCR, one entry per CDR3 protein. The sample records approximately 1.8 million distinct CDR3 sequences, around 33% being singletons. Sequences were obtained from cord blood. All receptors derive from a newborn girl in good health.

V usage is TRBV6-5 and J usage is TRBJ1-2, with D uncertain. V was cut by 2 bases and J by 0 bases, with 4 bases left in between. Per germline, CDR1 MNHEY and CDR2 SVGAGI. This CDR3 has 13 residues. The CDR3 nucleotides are TGTGCCAGCAGTTACAATCCTAACTATGGCTACACCTTC. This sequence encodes CASSYNPNYGYTF.

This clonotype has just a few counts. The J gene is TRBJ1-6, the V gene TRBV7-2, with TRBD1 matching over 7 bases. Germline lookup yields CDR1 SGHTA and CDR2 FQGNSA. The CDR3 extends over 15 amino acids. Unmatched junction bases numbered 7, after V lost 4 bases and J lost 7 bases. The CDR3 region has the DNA TGTGCCAGCAGCTCACTCGACAGGGTAAATTCACCCCTCCACTTT. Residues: CASSSLDRVNSPLHF.

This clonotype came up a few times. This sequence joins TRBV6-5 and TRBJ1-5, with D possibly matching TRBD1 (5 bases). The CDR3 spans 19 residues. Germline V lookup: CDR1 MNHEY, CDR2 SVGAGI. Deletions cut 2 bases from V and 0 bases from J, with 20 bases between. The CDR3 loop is CASSYILGIGGYSNQPQHF. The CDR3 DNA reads TGTGCCAGCAGTTACATCCTGGGTATCGGGGGGTATAGCAATCAGCCCCAGCATTTT.

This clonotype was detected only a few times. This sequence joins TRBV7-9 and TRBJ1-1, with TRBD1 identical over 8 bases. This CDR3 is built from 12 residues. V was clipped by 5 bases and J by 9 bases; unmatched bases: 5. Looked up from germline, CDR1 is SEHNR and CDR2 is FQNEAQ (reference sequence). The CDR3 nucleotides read TGTGCCAGCAGCCAAGGACAGGGAAAAGCTTTCTTT. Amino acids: CASSQGQGKAFF.

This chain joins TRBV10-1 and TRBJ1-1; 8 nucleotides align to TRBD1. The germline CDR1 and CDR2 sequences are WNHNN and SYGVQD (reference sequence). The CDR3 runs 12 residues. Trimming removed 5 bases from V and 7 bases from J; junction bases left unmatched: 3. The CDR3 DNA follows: TGCGCCAGCAGTCCGACAGGGGATGAAGCTTTCTTT. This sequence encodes CASSPTGDEAFF.

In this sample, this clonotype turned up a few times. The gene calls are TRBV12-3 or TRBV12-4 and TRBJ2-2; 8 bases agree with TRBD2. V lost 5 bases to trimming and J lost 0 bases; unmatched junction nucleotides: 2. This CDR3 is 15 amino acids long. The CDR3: CASSTSGSNTGELFF. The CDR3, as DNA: TGTGCCAGCAGTACTAGCGGTTCGAACACCGGGGAGCTGTTTTTT.

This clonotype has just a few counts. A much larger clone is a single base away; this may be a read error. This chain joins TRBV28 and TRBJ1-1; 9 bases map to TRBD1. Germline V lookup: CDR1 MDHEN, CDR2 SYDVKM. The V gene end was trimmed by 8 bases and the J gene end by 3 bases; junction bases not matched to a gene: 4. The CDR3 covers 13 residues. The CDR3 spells CASRWDRDTEAFF. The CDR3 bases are TGTGCCAGCCGTTGGGACAGGGACACTGAAGCTTTCTTT.

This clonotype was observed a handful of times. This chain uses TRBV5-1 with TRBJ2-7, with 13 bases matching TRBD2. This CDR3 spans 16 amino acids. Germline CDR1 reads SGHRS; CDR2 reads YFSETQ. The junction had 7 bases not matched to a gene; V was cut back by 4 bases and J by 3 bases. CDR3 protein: CASSPPGTSGIYEQYF. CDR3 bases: TGCGCCAGCAGCCCTCCGGGGACTAGCGGGATCTACGAGCAGTACTTC.

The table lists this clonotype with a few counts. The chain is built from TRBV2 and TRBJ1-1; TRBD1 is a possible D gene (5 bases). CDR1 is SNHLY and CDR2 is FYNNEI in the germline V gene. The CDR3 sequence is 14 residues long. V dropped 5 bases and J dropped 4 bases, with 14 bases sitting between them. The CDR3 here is CASSSNFGGTEAFF. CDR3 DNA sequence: TGTGCCAGCAGTTCTAATTTCGGGGGCACTGAAGCTTTCTTT.

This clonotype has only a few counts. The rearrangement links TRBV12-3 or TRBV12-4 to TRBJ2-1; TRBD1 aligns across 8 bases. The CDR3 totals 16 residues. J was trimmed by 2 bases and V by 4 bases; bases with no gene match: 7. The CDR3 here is CASSSFWTGPYNEQFF. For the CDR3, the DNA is TGTGCCAGCAGTTCTTTCTGGACAGGGCCCTACAATGAGCAGTTCTTC.

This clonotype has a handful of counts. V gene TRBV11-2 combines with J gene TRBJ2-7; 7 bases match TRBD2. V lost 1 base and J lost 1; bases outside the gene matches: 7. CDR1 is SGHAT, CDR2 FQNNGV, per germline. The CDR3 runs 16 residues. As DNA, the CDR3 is TGTGCCAGCAGCTTAGTGTCGCTAGCGGCATCCTACGAGCAGTACTTC. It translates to CASSLVSLAASYEQYF.

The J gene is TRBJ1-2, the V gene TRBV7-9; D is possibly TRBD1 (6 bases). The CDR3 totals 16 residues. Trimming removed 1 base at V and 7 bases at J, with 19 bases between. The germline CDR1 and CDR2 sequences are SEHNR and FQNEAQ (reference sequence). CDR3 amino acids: CASSLGGKGGLGGYTF. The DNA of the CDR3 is TGTGCCAGCAGCTTAGGCGGAAAGGGGGGTTTAGGTGGCTACACCTTC.

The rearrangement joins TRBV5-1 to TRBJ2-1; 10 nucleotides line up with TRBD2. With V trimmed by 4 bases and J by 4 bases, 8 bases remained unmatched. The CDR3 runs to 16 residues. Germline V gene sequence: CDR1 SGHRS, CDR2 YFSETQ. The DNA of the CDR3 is TGCGCCAGCAGCGAGGTGTTAGCGGGAGGATACAATGAGCAGTTCTTC. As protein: CASSEVLAGGYNEQFF. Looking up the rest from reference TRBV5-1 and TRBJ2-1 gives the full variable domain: KAGVTQTPRYLIKTRGQQVTLSCSPISGHRSVSWYQQTPGQGLQFLFEYFSETQRNKGNFPGRFSGRQFSNSRSEMNVSTLELGDSALYLCASSEVLAGGYNEQFFGPGTRLTVL.

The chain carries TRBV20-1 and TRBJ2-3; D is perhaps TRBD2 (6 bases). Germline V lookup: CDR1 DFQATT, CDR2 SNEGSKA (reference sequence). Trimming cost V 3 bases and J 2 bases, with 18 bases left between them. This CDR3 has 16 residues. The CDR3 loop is CSARIIGRGATDTQYF. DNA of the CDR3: TGCAGTGCTAGGATAATAGGGCGGGGTGCCACAGATACGCAGTATTTT.

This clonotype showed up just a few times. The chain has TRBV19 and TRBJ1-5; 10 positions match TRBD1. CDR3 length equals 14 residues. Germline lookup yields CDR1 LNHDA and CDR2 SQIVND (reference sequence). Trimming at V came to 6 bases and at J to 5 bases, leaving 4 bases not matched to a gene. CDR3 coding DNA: TGTGCCAGTAGCAAGACAGGGGGCGATCAGCCCCAGCATTTT. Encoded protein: CASSKTGGDQPQHF.

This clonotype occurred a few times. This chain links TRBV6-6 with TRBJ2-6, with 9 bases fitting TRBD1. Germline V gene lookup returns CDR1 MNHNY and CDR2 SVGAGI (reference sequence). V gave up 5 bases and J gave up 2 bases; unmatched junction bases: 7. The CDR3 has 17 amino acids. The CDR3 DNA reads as TGTGCCAGCAGTCCCGGGGACAGGGTTGCTGGGGCCAACGTCCTGACTTTC. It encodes CASSPGDRVAGANVLTF.

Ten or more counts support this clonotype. CDR3 in DNA: TGTGCCAGCAGTGTACTAGCGGGAGAAGAGACCCAGTACTTC. It codes for CASSVLAGEETQYF. The V gene is TRBV27, the J gene TRBJ2-5; 11 nucleotides match TRBD2. CDR3 length: 14 residues. V trimming: 5 bases; J trimming: 3 bases; junction bases outside the gene matches: 2. Germline-derived CDR1 and CDR2 are MNHEY and SMNVEV (reference sequence).

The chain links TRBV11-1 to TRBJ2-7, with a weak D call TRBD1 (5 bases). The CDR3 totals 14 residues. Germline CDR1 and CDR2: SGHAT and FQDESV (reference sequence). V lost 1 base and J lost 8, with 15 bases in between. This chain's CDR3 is CASSLVLGPYKQYF. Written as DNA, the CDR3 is TGTGCCAGCAGCTTAGTACTGGGGCCGTACAAGCAGTACTTC.

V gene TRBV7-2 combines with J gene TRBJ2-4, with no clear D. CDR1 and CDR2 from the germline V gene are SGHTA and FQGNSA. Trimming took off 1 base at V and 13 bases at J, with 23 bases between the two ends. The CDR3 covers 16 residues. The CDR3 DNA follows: TGTGCCAGCAGCTTAGATGGCCTAGGTCCCCACAATGAGCAGTACTTC. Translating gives CASSLDGLGPHNEQYF.

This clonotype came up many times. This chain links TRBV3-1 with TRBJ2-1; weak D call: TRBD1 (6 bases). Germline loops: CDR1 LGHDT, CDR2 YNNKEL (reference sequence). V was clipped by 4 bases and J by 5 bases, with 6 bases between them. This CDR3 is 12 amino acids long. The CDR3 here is CASSRTDNEQFF. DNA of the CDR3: TGTGCCAGCAGCCGGACAGACAATGAGCAGTTCTTC.

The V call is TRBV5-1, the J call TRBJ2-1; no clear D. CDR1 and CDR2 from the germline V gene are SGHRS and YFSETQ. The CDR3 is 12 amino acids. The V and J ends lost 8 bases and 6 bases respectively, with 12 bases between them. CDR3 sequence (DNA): TGCGCCAGTGCCCCGGACGGCAATGAGCAGTTCTTC. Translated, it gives CASAPDGNEQFF.

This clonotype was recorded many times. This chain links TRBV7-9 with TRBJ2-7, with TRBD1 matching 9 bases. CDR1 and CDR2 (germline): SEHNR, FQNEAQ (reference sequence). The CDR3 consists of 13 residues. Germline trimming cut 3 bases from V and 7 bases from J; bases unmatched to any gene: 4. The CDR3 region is CASSLGQGWEQYF. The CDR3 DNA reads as TGTGCCAGCAGCTTGGGACAGGGTTGGGAGCAGTACTTC.

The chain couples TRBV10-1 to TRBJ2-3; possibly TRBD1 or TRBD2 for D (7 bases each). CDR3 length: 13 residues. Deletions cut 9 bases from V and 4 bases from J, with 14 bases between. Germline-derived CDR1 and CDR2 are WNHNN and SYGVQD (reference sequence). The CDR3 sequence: CARRGGGADTQYF. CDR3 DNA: TGCGCCAGAAGGGGAGGGGGCGCAGATACGCAGTATTTT.

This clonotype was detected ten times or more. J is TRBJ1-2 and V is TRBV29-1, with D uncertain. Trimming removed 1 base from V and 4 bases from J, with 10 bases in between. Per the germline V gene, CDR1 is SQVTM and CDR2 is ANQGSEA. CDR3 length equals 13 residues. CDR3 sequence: CSVEGWDSYGYTF. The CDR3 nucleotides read TGCAGCGTTGAAGGCTGGGATAGCTATGGCTACACCTTC.

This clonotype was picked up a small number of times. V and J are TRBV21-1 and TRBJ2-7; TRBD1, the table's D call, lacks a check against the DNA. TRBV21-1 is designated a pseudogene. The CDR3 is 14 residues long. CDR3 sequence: CASSKWDISYEQYF. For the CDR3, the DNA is TGTGCCAGCAGCAAATGGGACATATCCTACGAGCAGTACTTC.

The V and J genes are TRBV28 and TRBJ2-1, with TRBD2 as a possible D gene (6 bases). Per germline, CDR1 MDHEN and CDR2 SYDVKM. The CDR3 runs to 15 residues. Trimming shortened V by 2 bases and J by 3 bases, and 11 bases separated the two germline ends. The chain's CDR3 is CASSLADYLYNEQFF. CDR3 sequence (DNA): TGTGCCAGCAGTTTAGCGGACTACCTCTACAATGAGCAGTTCTTC.

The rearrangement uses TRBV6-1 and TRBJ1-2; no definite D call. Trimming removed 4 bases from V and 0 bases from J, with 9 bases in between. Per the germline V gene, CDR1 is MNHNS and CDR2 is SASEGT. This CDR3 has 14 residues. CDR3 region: CASSVGRANYGYTF. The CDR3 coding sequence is TGTGCCAGCAGTGTGGGCAGAGCTAACTATGGCTACACCTTC.

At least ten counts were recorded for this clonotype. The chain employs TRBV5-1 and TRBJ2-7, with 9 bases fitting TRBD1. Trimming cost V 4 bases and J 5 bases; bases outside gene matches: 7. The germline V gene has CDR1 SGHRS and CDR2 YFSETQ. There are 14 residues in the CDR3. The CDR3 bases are TGCGCCAGCAGCGAACAGGGGGCGATAAACGAGCAGTACTTC. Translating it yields CASSEQGAINEQYF.

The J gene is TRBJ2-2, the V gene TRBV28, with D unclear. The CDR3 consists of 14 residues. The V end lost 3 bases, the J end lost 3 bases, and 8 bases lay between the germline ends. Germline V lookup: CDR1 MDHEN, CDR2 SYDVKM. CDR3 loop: CASSFWTHTGELFF. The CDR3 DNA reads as TGTGCCAGCAGTTTTTGGACCCACACCGGGGAGCTGTTTTTT.

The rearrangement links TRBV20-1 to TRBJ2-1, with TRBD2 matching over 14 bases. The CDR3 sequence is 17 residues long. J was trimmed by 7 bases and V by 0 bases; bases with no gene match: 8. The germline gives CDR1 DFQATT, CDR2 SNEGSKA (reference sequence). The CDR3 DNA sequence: TGCAGTGCTAGAGATCCCATGGGACTAGCGGGAGTAAATGAGCAGTTCTTC. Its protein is CSARDPMGLAGVNEQFF.